Below are 2 T cell receptor beta chains sequenced from a single sample in a study of PD-1 blockade in classical Hodgkin lymphoma (dated by TCRdb to 2019 to 2021). Taken with the paper, the label for time point translates to: newly diagnosed, previously untreated cHL patient sample. CD4+ T cells were purified from thawed PBMCs by magnetic negative selection with a Miltenyi CD4+ T cell isolation kit. Receptor amplification or capture employed the immunoSEQ multiplex PCR assay. TCRdb retrieved this table from immuneACCESS and kept in-frame rearrangements only. Not all clones are present; in checked studies, unresolved V genes account for under half, and no reason is known for the remainder. In this sample the table shows approximately 21,000 clones, roughly 90% of which occur a single time. The top ten constitute roughly 0.38% of the sample. The source material was CD4+ T cells from blood. All receptors derive from a human donor with classical Hodgkin lymphoma.

This chain uses TRBV18 with TRBJ1-2; 7 nucleotides line up with TRBD1. CDR1 is KGHSH, CDR2 LQKENI, per germline. The trim removed 4 bases at V and 2 bases at J, leaving 10 bases unmatched. There are 16 residues in the CDR3. The CDR3 DNA reads TGTGCCAGCTCACAGACGACCGGGACAGCGAACTATGGCTACACCTTC. Its protein product is CASSQTTGTANYGYTF.

V and J are TRBV5-1 and TRBJ2-2; D may be TRBD1 (6 bases). Germline-derived CDR1 and CDR2 are SGHRS and YFSETQ. V was pared by 4 bases and J by 0 bases, with 10 bases between. The CDR3 contains 15 residues. Here the CDR3 DNA reads TGCGCCAGCAGCATTGACAGGCCGAACACCGGGGAGCTGTTTTTT. Protein product: CASSIDRPNTGELFF. Full variable domain (rest looked up from reference TRBV5-1 and TRBJ2-2): KAGVTQTPRYLIKTRGQQVTLSCSPISGHRSVSWYQQTPGQGLQFLFEYFSETQRNKGNFPGRFSGRQFSNSRSEMNVSTLELGDSALYLCASSIDRPNTGELFFGEGSRLTVL.